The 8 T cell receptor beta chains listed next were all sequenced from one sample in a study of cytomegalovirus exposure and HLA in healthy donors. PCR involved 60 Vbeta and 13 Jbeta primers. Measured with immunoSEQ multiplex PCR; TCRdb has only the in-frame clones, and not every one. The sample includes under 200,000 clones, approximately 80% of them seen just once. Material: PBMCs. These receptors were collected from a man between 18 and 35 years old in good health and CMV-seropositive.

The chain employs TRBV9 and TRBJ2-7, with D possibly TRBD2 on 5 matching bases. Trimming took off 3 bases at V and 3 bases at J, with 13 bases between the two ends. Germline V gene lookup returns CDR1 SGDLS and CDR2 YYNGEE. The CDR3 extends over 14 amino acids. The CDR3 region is CASSAAGDGYEQYF. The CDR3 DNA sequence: TGTGCCAGCAGCGCAGCCGGGGATGGCTACGAGCAGTACTTC.

The CDR3 coding sequence is TGTGCCAGCAGTACTCCGACAGGGGTGAACACTGAAGCTTTCTTT. Residues: CASSTPTGVNTEAFF. The V and J genes are TRBV27 and TRBJ1-1; 8 bases are a match to TRBD1. V lost 5 bases and J lost 0; bases outside the gene matches: 5. This CDR3 comprises 15 residues. The V gene's germline CDR1 is MNHEY and CDR2 SMNVEV (reference sequence).

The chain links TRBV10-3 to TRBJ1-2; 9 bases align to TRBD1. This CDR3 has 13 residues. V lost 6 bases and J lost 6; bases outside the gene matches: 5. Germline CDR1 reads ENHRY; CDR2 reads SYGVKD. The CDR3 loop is CAISLQGANGYTF. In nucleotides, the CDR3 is TGTGCCATCAGCTTACAGGGGGCGAATGGCTACACCTTC.

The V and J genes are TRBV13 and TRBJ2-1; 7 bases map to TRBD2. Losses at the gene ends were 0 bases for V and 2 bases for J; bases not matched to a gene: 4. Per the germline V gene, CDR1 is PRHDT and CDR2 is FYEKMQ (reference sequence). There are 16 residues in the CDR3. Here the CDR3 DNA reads TGTGCCAGCAGCTTAGGCCTAGCGGAGGCCTACAATGAGCAGTTCTTC. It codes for CASSLGLAEAYNEQFF.

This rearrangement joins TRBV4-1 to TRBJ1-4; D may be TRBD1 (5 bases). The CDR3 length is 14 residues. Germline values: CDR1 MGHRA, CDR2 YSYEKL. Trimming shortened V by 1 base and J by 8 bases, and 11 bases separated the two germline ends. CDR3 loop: CASSQADTREKLFF. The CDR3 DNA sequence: TGCGCCAGCAGCCAAGCGGACACGCGCGAAAAACTGTTTTTT.

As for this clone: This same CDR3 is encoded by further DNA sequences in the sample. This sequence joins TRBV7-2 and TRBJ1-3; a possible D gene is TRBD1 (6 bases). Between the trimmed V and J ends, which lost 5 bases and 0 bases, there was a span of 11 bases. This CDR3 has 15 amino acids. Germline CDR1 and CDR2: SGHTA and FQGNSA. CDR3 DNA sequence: TGTGCCAGCAGCCTAACAGGGACCTCTGGAAACACCATATATTTT. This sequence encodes CASSLTGTSGNTIYF.

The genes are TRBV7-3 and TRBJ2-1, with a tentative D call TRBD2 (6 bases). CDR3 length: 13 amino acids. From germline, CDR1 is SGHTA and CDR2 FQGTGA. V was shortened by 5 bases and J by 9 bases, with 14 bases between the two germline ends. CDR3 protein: CASSPTKGLEQFF. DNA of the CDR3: TGTGCCAGCAGCCCTACTAAGGGACTTGAGCAGTTCTTC.

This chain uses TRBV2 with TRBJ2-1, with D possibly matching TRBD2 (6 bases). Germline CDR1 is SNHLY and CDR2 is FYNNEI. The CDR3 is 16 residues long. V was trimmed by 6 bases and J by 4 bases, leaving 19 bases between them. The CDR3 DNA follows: TGTGCCAGCAGCCTTCTCCTAGCGAATGTTTACAATGAGCAGTTCTTC. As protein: CASSLLLANVYNEQFF.